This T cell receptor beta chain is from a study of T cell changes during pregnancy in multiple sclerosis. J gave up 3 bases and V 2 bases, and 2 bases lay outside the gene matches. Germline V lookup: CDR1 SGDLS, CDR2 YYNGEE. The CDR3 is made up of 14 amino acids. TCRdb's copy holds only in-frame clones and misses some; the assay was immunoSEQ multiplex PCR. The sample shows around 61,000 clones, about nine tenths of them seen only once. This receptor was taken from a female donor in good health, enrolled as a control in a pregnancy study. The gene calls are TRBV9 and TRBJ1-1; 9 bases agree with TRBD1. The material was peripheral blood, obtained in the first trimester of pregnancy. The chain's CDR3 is CASSVGQGDTEAFF. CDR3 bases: TGTGCCAGCAGCGTGGGACAGGGAGACACTGAAGCTTTCTTT.